The entry that follows covers one T cell receptor (beta chain) sequence. Antigen specificity is unknown. Only in-frame clones appear in the TCRdb table, and some are missing; sequencing was by immunoSEQ multiplex PCR. This sample has 60,000 or so clones, with around 91% found just once. This sample is part of a study of a mutant IDH1 vaccine in newly diagnosed glioma. V lost 2 bases, J lost 0 bases, and 7 bases lay in between. This CDR3 has 14 amino acids. Per germline, CDR1 MGHDK and CDR2 SYGVNS. Time point meaning: week 11, during vaccination. A single vaccine dose contained 300 ug of mutant IDH1 20-mer peptide, and topical imiquimod was used with it.

J is TRBJ1-2 and V is TRBV25-1, with D hard to call. This sequence originates from a man aged 35 to 55 with glioma. The sample consisted of PBMCs, taken from a glioma patient whose treatment included an IDH1 peptide vaccine. The CDR3 bases are TGTGCCAGCAGTGAAGGCAGGTCTAACTATGGCTACACCTTC. Protein sequence: CASSEGRSNYGYTF.